This section outlines one T cell receptor (beta chain) sequence together with its context. Its antigen is unknown. No per-base quality is available; no much larger clone lies one base away. These data belong to a study of graft-versus-host responses after intestinal transplantation (dated by TCRdb to the early 2020s). With regard to the full study: Multivisceral, liver-intestinal, or isolated intestinal transplants were received by the recipients. All recipients received anti-thymocyte globulin induction followed by maintenance tacrolimus and steroids for about three years. After intestinal transplantation, graft-versus-host and host-versus-graft alloreactive T cell clones in the graft, circulation and bone marrow were tracked using bulk TCR-beta CDR3 sequencing. Alloreactive clones were identified by sequencing pre-transplant mixed lymphocyte reaction products and comparing these products with unstimulated pre-transplant donor and recipient T cells. A cohort of roughly 25 intestinal transplant recipients, including one retransplant, was enrolled, and 3 patients lacking pretransplant specimens were excluded. A peak of at least 4% donor T cells among recipient peripheral blood mononuclear cells was the definition used for donor T cell macrochimerism. Samples from a few later patients were sequenced in-house on an Illumina MiSeq with MiXCR processing rather than by the commercial service.

Explained via the paper, the time point label denotes: cells obtained before transplantation from donor or recipient. CD3+CD4+ and CD3+CD8+ populations were FACS-sorted from unstimulated pre-transplant donor and recipient cells taken from spleen or lymph nodes. The germline V gene (reference sequence) provides CDR1 MNHEY and CDR2 SMNVEV. The germline ends are 12 bases apart after V is trimmed by 1 base and J by 3 bases. From the cysteine up to the phenylalanine, the CDR3 has a length of 16 residues. This entry keeps only the CDR3 DNA: 48 bases, framed from base 1. Overall study outcomes, separate from this receptor: GvH clones were detected in recipient bone marrow, and some of these GvH clones were observed earlier in ileal mucosa or blood, consistent with an intestinal mucosal origin. Early after transplant, peak levels of circulating GvH clones were found to be associated with declines in HvG clones. Conclusions were limited by the relatively low number and heterogeneity of intestinal transplant patients. In the allografts of patients with donor T cell macrochimerism, GvH to HvG T cell clonal ratios were high.

Libraries were prepared through the immunoSEQ multiplex PCR assay. In most patients, genomic DNA was isolated using the Qiagen DNeasy Blood and Tissue Kit and sent frozen to Adaptive Biotechnologies for TCR sequencing. High-throughput TCR-beta CDR3 sequencing of genomic DNA from most patients was performed by Adaptive Biotechnologies. On the authors' methods: Adaptive's ImmunoSEQ software was the source of the TCR sequencing data for approximately 18 patients, while three other patients were processed with MiXCR and VDJtools. To correct CD4 versus CD8 sorting errors, any sequence found in both subsets at a frequency ratio below 5:1 was removed. CDR3 nucleotide sequences shared by donor and recipient were removed because the origin of these sequences could not be assigned. At least 2-fold expansion over unstimulated cells and a minimum CFSE-low frequency of 0.002% (template counts) or 0.001% (read counts) were required for clones to be classified as alloreactive. A clone was considered mappable if detected in the sequenced pre-transplant spleen, lymph node, or MLR CFSE-low populations of the donor or recipient. The cumulative frequency of alloreactive clones was calculated as a percentage of all sequences, weighted by copy number. This is the immuneACCESS table as TCRdb keeps it, with only in-frame sequences that have V and J called. A part of the clones is gone; compared with another copy, unresolved V genes explain less than half, and the rest is unexplained. That table gives V, J and clone size, and the DNA gave D and trimming. Across this sample there are about 110,000 clones, with approximately 93% seen only once. The top ten clones comprise under 1.5% of the sample.

Recombination linked TRBV27 to TRBJ1-4; no D gene call is confident. The sample here was unstimulated CD8+ T cells sorted from spleen or lymph node cells, taken before transplant. The TCR was taken from a human donor who was the organ donor for an intestinal transplant. The CDR3 corresponds to CASSLFPGSSNEKLFF. The DNA sequence follows: TGTGCCAGCAGTTTATTCCCCGGCTCTTCTAATGAAAAACTGTTTTTT.